Detailed here is one T cell receptor beta chain. The antigen is undetermined. This sample is drawn from a study of identical twins. General study findings and limits: Whereas memory repertoires showed no such difference, abundant cord blood beta clonotypes carried fewer insertions.

A universal primer binding site was introduced by template switching. The final cDNA contained unique molecular identifiers. TCRdb reanalysed the 5' RACE reads using MiXCR and keeps one entry per CDR3 protein. The sample records under 900,000 distinct CDR3 sequences, approximately 13% being singletons. Separately, the same data were catalogued under a study of yellow fever vaccine responses in identical twins.

The sample was PBMCs. The sequence came from a woman under 30 in good health.

CDR3 protein: CASSPQGTANEKLFF. CDR3 coding DNA: TGCGCCAGCAGCCCCCAGGGGACTGCTAATGAAAAACTGTTTTTT. This chain joins TRBV5-1 and TRBJ1-4; a possible D gene is TRBD1 (6 bases). The V gene's germline CDR1 is SGHRS and CDR2 YFSETQ. The V gene lost 4 bases and the J gene lost 3 bases, with 13 bases spanning the gap. CDR3 length: 15 residues.